This T cell receptor beta chain was sequenced during a study of T cell responses to AZD1222 COVID-19 vaccine. Assay: immunoSEQ multiplex PCR; the TCRdb copy retains only in-frame clones and omits some. This repertoire shows over 85,000 clones, around 90% found once; its top ten account for approximately 8.7%. The germline V and J ends were trimmed by 4 bases and 4 bases, with 17 bases remaining between them. The CDR3 spans 17 residues. The germline V gene has CDR1 LNHDA and CDR2 SQIVND (reference sequence). The chain is built from TRBV19 and TRBJ2-6, with no clear D. Sequenced material: peripheral blood, taken on day 0 of AZD1222 vaccination. The TCR sequence derives from an adult in good health. Here the CDR3 DNA reads TGTGCCAGTAGTAACCCAGGTATAGGAGCGGGGGCCAACGTCCTGACTTTC. Its protein product is CASSNPGIGAGANVLTF.